Each of the 7 T cell receptor beta chains below was sequenced from the same sample in a study of regulatory T cells in long-lasting Graves disease. Sequencing libraries for TCR beta were prepared with iRepertoire HTBI primers and Arm-PCR of CDR3 regions. Using its own MiXCR run on the multiplex PCR reads, TCRdb lists one record per CDR3 protein. This table has some 370,000 distinct CDR3 sequences, 20% to 25% appearing once. Specified time point: persistent/refractory GD, antithyroid drugs over 5 years with positive TRAb. The TCR library used RNA extracted from PBMCs. The specimen comprised peripheral blood mononuclear cells (PBMCs), sampled when the disease was refractory, from a patient treated with antithyroid drugs. The receptor set was obtained from a female donor with Graves disease.

The V gene is TRBV20-1, the J gene TRBJ2-2; D is uncertain. The CDR3 totals 13 residues. The V and J ends lost 5 bases and 3 bases respectively, with 10 bases between them. Germline V gene sequence: CDR1 DFQATT, CDR2 SNEGSKA (reference sequence). CDR3 coding DNA: TGCAGTGCTTCAGACACCTACACCGGGGAGCTGTTTTTT. Its translation: CSASDTYTGELFF.

In its sample, this clonotype was seen a few times. V gene TRBV3-1 combines with J gene TRBJ2-7, with 10 bases matching TRBD2. The CDR3 is 17 amino acids. The germline CDR1 and CDR2 sequences are LGHDT and YNNKEL (reference sequence). V shed 4 bases and J 3 bases; nucleotides not matched to a gene: 12. For the CDR3, the DNA is TGTGCCAGCAGCCCGGGACTAGCGCGAAAAGGCGACTACGAGCAGTACTTC. Its protein product is CASSPGLARKGDYEQYF.

This clonotype was seen more than once but under ten times. J is TRBJ1-1 and V is TRBV6-2 or TRBV6-3; no definite D call. The CDR3 has 14 amino acids. Trimming took 2 bases from V and 5 from J, leaving 12 bases between them. From germline, CDR1 is MNHEY and CDR2 SVGEGT. The CDR3 DNA reads TGTGCCAGCAGTTACGGGGTCGGTGGGACTGAAGCTTTCTTT. This gives the protein CASSYGVGGTEAFF.

V usage is TRBV5-1 and J usage is TRBJ2-2; D is uncertain. CDR1 and CDR2 (germline): SGHRS, YFSETQ. V lost 5 bases, J lost 0 bases, and 8 bases lay in between. The length of the CDR3 is 14 residues. CDR3: CASSRIANTGELFF. The CDR3 region has the DNA TGCGCCAGCAGTCGGATCGCGAACACCGGGGAGCTGTTTTTT.

Notes on this clonotype: This could be a read error, since a much larger clone is one nucleotide away. The chain employs TRBV29-1 and TRBJ2-7; D is possibly TRBD2 (5 bases). The CDR3 sequence is 14 residues long. V lost 2 bases and J lost 3, with 14 bases in between. CDR1 is SQVTM and CDR2 is ANQGSEA in the germline V gene. The CDR3 nucleotides read TGCAGCGTTGAATCGGGGTCGCCGGACTACGAGCAGTACTTC. It codes for CSVESGSPDYEQYF.

This clonotype was detected many times. The CDR3 loop reads CASRWTGGQGEQYF. As DNA, the CDR3 is TGTGCCAGCAGGTGGACAGGGGGCCAGGGCGAGCAGTACTTC. The chain carries TRBV7-2 and TRBJ2-7; 11 positions match TRBD1. CDR1 is SGHTA, CDR2 FQGNSA, per germline. This CDR3 region has 14 residues. J gave up 6 bases and V 6 bases, and 7 bases lay outside the gene matches.

The sample holds many counts of this clonotype. V gene TRBV20-1 combines with J gene TRBJ2-5; 8 bases match TRBD2. CDR1 is DFQATT, CDR2 SNEGSKA, per germline (reference sequence). CDR3 length: 12 amino acids. J gave up 4 bases and V 7 bases, and 5 bases lay outside the gene matches. In DNA form, the CDR3 reads TGCAGTGGTCTAGCGGGTGGAGAGACCCAGTACTTC. Amino acids: CSGLAGGETQYF.